The 4 T cell receptor beta chains listed next were all sequenced from one sample in a study of shared clonotypes between healthy human individuals. Only in-frame clones appear in the TCRdb table, and some are missing; sequencing was by immunoSEQ multiplex PCR. The sample carries some 2 million clones, around 95% recorded once. The sequencing input was naive CD4+ T cells sorted from blood. The subset is: CD45RA+ positively selected. The receptors shown here come from a man aged 18 to 29 in good health.

This chain uses TRBV29-1 with TRBJ2-3; the match to TRBD1 covers 11 bases. The CDR3 spans 15 residues. The V segment lost 4 bases and the J segment 4 bases; nucleotides outside the gene matches: 7. CDR1 and CDR2 (germline): SQVTM, ANQGSEA. The CDR3 DNA reads TGCAGCGTTGGACGGGACAGGGGGATTTCAGATACGCAGTATTTT. Its translation: CSVGRDRGISDTQYF.

This clone was counted a single time. Additional DNA sequences in this sample encode the identical CDR3. The J gene is TRBJ2-3, the V gene TRBV9; 8 bases agree with TRBD2. Germline CDR1 is SGDLS and CDR2 is YYNGEE. The CDR3 is made up of 14 amino acids. The junction had 4 bases not matched to a gene; V was cut back by 4 bases and J by 3 bases. The chain's CDR3 is CASSPRGGTDTQYF. The CDR3 coding sequence is TGTGCCAGCAGCCCCCGGGGGGGGACAGATACGCAGTATTTT.

This chain uses TRBV25-1 with TRBJ2-5; D possibly matches TRBD1 or TRBD2 (5 bases each). Trimming took off 2 bases at V and 5 bases at J, with 18 bases between the two ends. This CDR3 has 16 residues. Germline V CDR1 and CDR2: MGHDK, SYGVNS. The CDR3 loop is CASSERPGPKPETQYF. The CDR3 DNA follows: TGTGCCAGCAGTGAACGCCCGGGACCGAAACCGGAGACCCAGTACTTC.

This rearrangement joins TRBV7-2 to TRBJ2-5; D remains unclear. Trimming stripped 8 bases from V and 3 bases from J, with 7 bases between. This CDR3 is built from 11 residues. Germline CDR1 reads SGHTA; CDR2 reads FQGNSA. The CDR3 DNA is TGTGCCAGCCAGGCAAAAGAGACCCAGTACTTC. Encoded protein: CASQAKETQYF.